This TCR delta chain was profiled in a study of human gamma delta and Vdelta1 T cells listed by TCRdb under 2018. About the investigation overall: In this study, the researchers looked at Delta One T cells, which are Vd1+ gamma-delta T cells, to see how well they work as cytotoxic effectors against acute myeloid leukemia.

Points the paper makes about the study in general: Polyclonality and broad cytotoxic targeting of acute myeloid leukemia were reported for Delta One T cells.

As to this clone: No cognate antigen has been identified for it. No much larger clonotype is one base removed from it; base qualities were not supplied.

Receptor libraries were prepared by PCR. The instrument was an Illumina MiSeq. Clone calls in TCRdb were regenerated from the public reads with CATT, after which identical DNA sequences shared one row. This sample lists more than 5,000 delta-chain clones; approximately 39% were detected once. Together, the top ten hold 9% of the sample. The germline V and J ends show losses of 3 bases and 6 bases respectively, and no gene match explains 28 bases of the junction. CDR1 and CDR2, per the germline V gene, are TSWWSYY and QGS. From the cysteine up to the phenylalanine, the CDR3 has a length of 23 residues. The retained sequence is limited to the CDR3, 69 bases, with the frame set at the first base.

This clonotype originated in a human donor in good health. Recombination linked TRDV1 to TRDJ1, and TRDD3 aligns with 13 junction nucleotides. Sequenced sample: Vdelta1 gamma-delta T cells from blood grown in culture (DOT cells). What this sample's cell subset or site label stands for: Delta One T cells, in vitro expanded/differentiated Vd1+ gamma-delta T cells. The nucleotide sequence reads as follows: TGTGCTCTTGGGGACCTTTTGATGCATCGTACTGGGGGATACGCCTGGGAGGCAAATAAACTCATCTTT. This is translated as CALGDLLMHRTGGYAWEANKLIF.